This entry is about one T cell receptor (beta chain). The entry originates in a study of blood T cell repertoires in COVID-19. Germline lookup yields CDR1 SGHDT and CDR2 YYEEEE. V lost 0 bases to trimming and J lost 7 bases, with 6 bases between them. The CDR3 runs 12 residues. Study processing details: Nucleated cell number was recorded as an estimate derived from reference gene primer amplification. This table comes from immunoSEQ multiplex PCR, and its TCRdb copy is limited to in-frame clones, with some not included. The V and J calls and clone size are taken from that table; D and trimming were inferred from the DNA. Of 95,000 to 150,000 clones in the sample, 75% to 85% were seen once.

This TCR derives from a man aged 40-55 years with active or convalescent COVID-19. The chain has TRBV5-6 and TRBJ2-3; D is uncertain. Material: peripheral blood. The CDR3 loop is CASSLGSNTQYF. CDR3 DNA: TGTGCCAGCAGCTTGGGCAGTAATACGCAGTATTTT.